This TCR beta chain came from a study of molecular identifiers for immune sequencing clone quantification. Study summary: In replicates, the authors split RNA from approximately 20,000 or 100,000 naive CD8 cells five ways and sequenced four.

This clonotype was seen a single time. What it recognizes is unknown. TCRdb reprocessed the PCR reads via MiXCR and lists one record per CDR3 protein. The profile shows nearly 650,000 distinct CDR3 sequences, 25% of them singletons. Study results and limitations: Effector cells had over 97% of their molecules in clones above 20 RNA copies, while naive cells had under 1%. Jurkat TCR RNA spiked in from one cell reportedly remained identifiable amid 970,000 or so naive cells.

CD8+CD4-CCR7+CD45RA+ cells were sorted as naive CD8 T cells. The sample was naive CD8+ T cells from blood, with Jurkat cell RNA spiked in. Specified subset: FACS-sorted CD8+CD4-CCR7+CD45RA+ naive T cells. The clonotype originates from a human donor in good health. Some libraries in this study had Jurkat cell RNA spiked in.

CDR3 bases: TGTGCTAGCCGCTTATTTGGATACCAAGAGACCCAGTACTTC. Amino acids: CASRLFGYQETQYF. This chain joins TRBV7-7 and TRBJ2-5; D is unclear. The CDR3 length is 14 residues. The germline CDR1 and CDR2 sequences are SSHAT and FNYEAQ (reference sequence).